Shown below are 11 T cell receptor beta chains from a single sample sequenced in a study of PD-L1 blockade in urothelial cancer. TCRdb's table, derived via immunoSEQ multiplex PCR, lists solely in-frame clones and lacks some. The sample yields approximately 20,000 clones, approximately 90% seen once. Time point defined: peripheral blood 6 weeks after treatment start. The sample in question was PBMCs, obtained around atezolizumab (anti-PD-L1) treatment. These receptors originate from a woman aged 60 to 75 with urothelial cancer.

CDR3 nucleotide sequence: TGTGCCATCAGTGTACAGGCTAATGAAAAACTGTTTTTT. Translated, it gives CAISVQANEKLFF. J is TRBJ1-4 and V is TRBV10-3, with a tentative D call TRBD1 (5 bases). The CDR3 covers 13 residues. The germline gives CDR1 ENHRY, CDR2 SYGVKD. Trimming took off 4 bases at V and 3 bases at J, with 6 bases between the two ends.

J is TRBJ1-2 and V is TRBV28; D gene unclear. Germline V lookup: CDR1 MDHEN, CDR2 SYDVKM. The CDR3 extends over 14 amino acids. V was shortened by 6 bases and J by 2 bases, with 13 bases between the two germline ends. The chain's CDR3 is CASSVPGGNYGYTF. Here the CDR3 DNA reads TGTGCCAGCAGCGTGCCAGGTGGGAACTATGGCTACACCTTC.

The chain couples TRBV5-6 to TRBJ2-5; 8 nucleotides align to TRBD1. With 4 bases clipped from V and 1 base from J, the junction kept 3 bases outside the gene matches. The CDR3 is 14 amino acids. Germline CDR1 reads SGHDT; CDR2 reads YYEEEE. The CDR3 coding sequence is TGTGCCAGCAGCCGCAGGGGGCTCCAAGAGACCCAGTACTTC. Translation: CASSRRGLQETQYF.

J is TRBJ1-4 and V is TRBV7-9, with a possible D match to TRBD1 (5 bases). The CDR3 runs 14 residues. Germline-derived CDR1 and CDR2 are SEHNR and FQNEAQ (reference sequence). Trimming stripped 5 bases from V and 8 bases from J, with 15 bases between. The CDR3 protein is CASSRPGLNEKLFF. The CDR3 DNA follows: TGTGCCAGCAGCCGTCCGGGACTTAACGAAAAACTGTTTTTT. The full variable domain, with the rest looked up from reference TRBV7-9 and TRBJ1-4, is DTGVSQNPRHKITKRGQNVTFRCDPISEHNRLYWYRQTLGQGPEFLTYFQNEAQLEKSRLLSDRFSAERPKGSFSTLEIQRTEQGDSAMYLCASSRPGLNEKLFFGSGTQLSVL.

The chain has TRBV5-1 and TRBJ2-1, with TRBD2 matching over 7 bases. J lost 7 bases, V lost 2 bases, and 6 bases had no gene match. CDR3 length: 14 amino acids. The germline gives CDR1 SGHRS, CDR2 YFSETQ. The CDR3: CASSFGGVGNEQFF. In nucleotides, the CDR3 is TGCGCCAGCAGCTTTGGGGGGGTCGGAAATGAGCAGTTCTTC.

The chain carries TRBV7-3 and TRBJ2-1; 14 nucleotides match TRBD2. Per germline, CDR1 SGHTA and CDR2 FQGTGA. J gave up 1 base and V 0 bases, and 8 bases lay outside the gene matches. The CDR3 spans 20 residues. This CDR3 reads CASSLTGSTSGGASYNEQFF. The CDR3 DNA reads as TGTGCCAGCAGCTTAACAGGGTCGACTAGCGGGGGGGCATCCTACAATGAGCAGTTCTTC.

CDR3 residues: CASSPDLGGSHTEAFF. The CDR3 nucleotides are TGTGCCAGCAGCCCAGATCTTGGCGGGAGCCACACTGAAGCTTTCTTT. The chain links TRBV4-2 to TRBJ1-1; D gene ambiguous. Germline V gene sequence: CDR1 LGHNA, CDR2 YNFKEQ. V was cut by 4 bases and J by 3 bases, with 18 bases left in between. The CDR3 has 16 amino acids.

As DNA, the CDR3 is TGTGCCAGCAGTTTAAGCGGACGGGCCACTCAGACCTTC. Translation gives CASSLSGRATQTF. This chain links TRBV28 with TRBJ1-2, with D unclear. The CDR3 contains 13 residues. The germline V gene encodes CDR1 MDHEN and CDR2 SYDVKM. The V and J ends lost 2 bases and 14 bases respectively, with 18 bases between them.

This rearrangement joins TRBV27 to TRBJ2-3; D unclear. The V end was cut by 0 bases, the J end by 1 base, with 8 bases between. CDR3 length: 15 residues. From germline, CDR1 is MNHEY and CDR2 SMNVEV (reference sequence). The CDR3 sequence is CASSLSIRGTDTQYF. CDR3 DNA sequence: TGTGCCAGCAGTTTATCGATACGGGGCACAGATACGCAGTATTTT.

The rearrangement links TRBV19 to TRBJ1-2; D call uncertain. Germline assignment: CDR1 LNHDA and CDR2 SQIVND (reference sequence). This CDR3 spans 15 amino acids. Trimming left V 4 bases short and J 4 bases short, with 16 bases between. The CDR3 sequence: CASSKGAVATYGYTF. The DNA for the CDR3 is TGTGCCAGTAGTAAGGGAGCAGTCGCTACCTATGGCTACACCTTC. The variable domain in full, with the rest retrieved from reference TRBV19 and TRBJ1-2, is DGGITQSPKYLFRKEGQNVTLSCEQNLNHDAMYWYRQDPGQGLRLIYYSQIVNDFQKGDIAEGYSVSREKKESFPLTVTSAQKNPTAFYLCASSKGAVATYGYTFGSGTRLTVV.

This chain joins TRBV23-1 and TRBJ2-1, with D maybe TRBD2 (6 bases). TRBV23-1 is flagged as an ORF with uncertain function. V lost 11 bases to trimming and J lost 8 bases, with 34 bases between them. The CDR3 consists of 18 residues. The CDR3 is CADPPRDSAPEIFHEQFF. The CDR3 DNA follows: TGCGCCGACCCCCCCCGGGACTCCGCTCCGGAAATATTCCATGAGCAGTTCTTC.